The 6 T cell receptor beta chains reported below all come from one sample, sequenced in a study of T cells after yellow fever vaccination. MiXCR, run by TCRdb on the 5' RACE reads, gives a single entry per CDR3 protein. Of a few hundred thousand distinct CDR3 sequences listed, 15% to 20% were seen once; the top ten hold roughly an eighth. This specimen was PBMCs, taken 15 days after the yellow fever booster vaccination. These receptors all come from a man aged 25-40 years who received the YFV17D yellow fever vaccine.

This chain joins TRBV7-2 and TRBJ1-5; 9 bases match TRBD1. The CDR3 is 12 residues long. Germline CDR1 and CDR2: SGHTA and FQGNSA. The V and J ends lost 3 bases and 15 bases, in that order; junction bases with no gene match: 6. The CDR3 is CASSFQGQGPHF. The CDR3 region has the DNA TGTGCCAGCAGCTTCCAGGGACAGGGCCCGCATTTT.

The chain is built from TRBV7-2 and TRBJ1-2; D remains ambiguous. The CDR3 extends over 14 amino acids. V dropped 5 bases and J dropped 6 bases, with 16 bases sitting between them. The V gene's germline CDR1 is SGHTA and CDR2 FQGNSA. In nucleotides, the CDR3 is TGTGCCAGCAGCACCCAGTCAAGTCAAAATGGCTACACCTTC. Translated: CASSTQSSQNGYTF.

The V gene is TRBV2, the J gene TRBJ2-3; D remains ambiguous. Per germline, CDR1 SNHLY and CDR2 FYNNEI. The CDR3 extends over 12 amino acids. The germline V and J ends were trimmed by 6 bases and 8 bases, with 12 bases remaining between them. The DNA for the CDR3 is TGTGCCAGCAGCGCACTGTTGAGTACGCAGTATTTT. The encoded protein is CASSALLSTQYF. Full variable domain (rest looked up from reference TRBV2 and TRBJ2-3): EPEVTQTPSHQVTQMGQEVILRCVPISNHLYFYWYRQILGQKVEFLVSFYNNEISEKSEIFDDQFSVERPDGSNFTLKIRSTKLEDSAMYFCASSALLSTQYFGPGTRLTVL.

This sequence joins TRBV19 and TRBJ1-1; D gene unclear. With 7 bases removed from V and 4 bases from J, the gap between germline ends came to 13 bases. CDR3 size: 13 residues. Germline values: CDR1 LNHDA, CDR2 SQIVND (reference sequence). The CDR3 sequence is CASTRDRITEAFF. Here the CDR3 DNA reads TGTGCCAGTACCCGAGACCGAATCACTGAAGCTTTCTTT.

CDR3 coding DNA: TGTGCCAGCAGCTCCTGGACTCAGGGGGTACCAGATACGCAGTATTTT. Translation: CASSSWTQGVPDTQYF. The V gene is TRBV5-5, the J gene TRBJ2-3; TRBD1 matches at 7 bases. CDR1 is SGHKS and CDR2 is YYEKEE in the germline V gene (reference sequence). V was clipped by 3 bases and J by 4 bases; unmatched bases: 11. The CDR3 runs to 16 residues. The entire variable domain, with the rest obtained from reference TRBV5-5 and TRBJ2-3, is as follows: DAGVTQSPTHLIKTRGQQVTLRCSPISGHKSVSWYQQVLGQGPQFIFQYYEKEERGRGNFPDRFSARQFPNYSSELNVNALLLGDSALYLCASSSWTQGVPDTQYFGPGTRLTVL.

This clonotype was observed a few times. The chain couples TRBV7-6 to TRBJ2-7; D not certain. V was shortened by 11 bases and J by 3 bases, with 11 bases between the two germline ends. Per the germline V gene, CDR1 is SGHVS and CDR2 is FNYEAQ. The CDR3 totals 11 residues. The CDR3: CAPSQDYEQYF. CDR3 coding DNA: TGTGCCCCCTCGCAGGACTACGAGCAGTACTTC.